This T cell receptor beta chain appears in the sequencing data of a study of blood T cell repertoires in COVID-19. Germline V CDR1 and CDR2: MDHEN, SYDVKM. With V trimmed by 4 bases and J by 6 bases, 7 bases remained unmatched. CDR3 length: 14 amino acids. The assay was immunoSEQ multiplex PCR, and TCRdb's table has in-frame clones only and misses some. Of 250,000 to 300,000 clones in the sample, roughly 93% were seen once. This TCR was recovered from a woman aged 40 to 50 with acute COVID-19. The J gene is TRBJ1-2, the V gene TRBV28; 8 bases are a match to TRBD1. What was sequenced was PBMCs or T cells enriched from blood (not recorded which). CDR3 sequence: CASSWTGWGHGYTF. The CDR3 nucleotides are TGTGCCAGCAGTTGGACAGGGTGGGGGCATGGCTACACCTTC.